Shown below are 31 T cell receptor beta chains from a single sample sequenced in a study of response to subunit inactivated influenza vaccine. TCRdb fed the RT-PCR reads into MiXCR, producing one record per CDR3 protein. The table records 500,000 or so distinct CDR3 sequences, about 15% of them present only once. Source: CD4+ T cells sorted from PBMCs, taken around 2 years after vaccination. The receptors derive from a man between 50 and 75 years old who received an inactivated influenza vaccine.

In its sample, this clonotype was seen a few times. The genes are TRBV4-2 and TRBJ2-7, with 9 positions matching TRBD1. Per germline, CDR1 LGHNA and CDR2 YNFKEQ. This CDR3 comprises 15 residues. The V segment lost 4 bases and the J segment 5 bases; nucleotides outside the gene matches: 9. The CDR3 region has the DNA TGTGCCAGCAGCCCCTGGACAGGGGCTTCCCACGAGCAGTACTTC. Its translation: CASSPWTGASHEQYF.

This clonotype has only a few counts. The chain is built from TRBV5-1 and TRBJ2-1; 12 nucleotides align to TRBD2. With V trimmed by 4 bases and J by 7 bases, 12 bases remained unmatched. Germline values: CDR1 SGHRS, CDR2 YFSETQ. This CDR3 comprises 17 residues. For the CDR3, the DNA is TGCGCCAGCAGCCGAGCTAGCGGGGGGGCCGGTTTGAATGAGCAGTTCTTC. This gives the protein CASSRASGGAGLNEQFF.

This clonotype was counted only a few times. The chain uses TRBV7-2 and TRBJ1-6, with 9 bases identical to TRBD1. Trimming at V came to 0 bases and at J to 9 bases, leaving 3 bases not matched to a gene. Looked up from germline, CDR1 is SGHTA and CDR2 is FQGNSA. The CDR3 loop spans 15 amino acids. This chain's CDR3 is CASSLAVQGASPLHF. In nucleotides, the CDR3 is TGTGCCAGCAGCTTAGCCGTACAGGGGGCTTCACCCCTCCACTTT.

V is TRBV3-1 and J is TRBJ2-7; D is tentatively TRBD1 or TRBD2 (6 bases each). The CDR3 is 15 residues long. With 4 bases removed from V and 7 bases from J, the gap between germline ends came to 20 bases. Looked up from germline, CDR1 is LGHDT and CDR2 is YNNKEL (reference sequence). The CDR3 DNA reads TGTGCCAGCAGCCCCCAAGGGGGACTGACTGGAGAGCAGTACTTC. Its translation: CASSPQGGLTGEQYF.

There are many counts of this clonotype. The V call is TRBV12-3 or TRBV12-4, the J call TRBJ2-2; 12 bases fit TRBD1. The CDR3 runs to 14 residues. Unmatched junction bases numbered 5, after V lost 8 bases and J lost 7 bases. This chain's CDR3 is CASGTGGHGGELFF. The CDR3 DNA follows: TGTGCCAGCGGGACAGGGGGCCATGGCGGGGAGCTGTTTTTT.

This rearrangement joins TRBV7-2 to TRBJ1-2, with D perhaps matching TRBD1 (5 bases). V lost 5 bases, J lost 3 bases, and 10 bases lay in between. The CDR3 extends over 13 amino acids. The V gene's germline CDR1 is SGHTA and CDR2 FQGNSA. This CDR3 is CASSPPGYYGYTF. The CDR3 DNA sequence: TGTGCCAGCAGCCCCCCAGGGTACTATGGCTACACCTTC. Using reference TRBV7-2 and TRBJ1-2 for the parts outside the CDR3, the full variable domain is GAGVSQSPSNKVTEKGKDVELRCDPISGHTALYWYRQSLGQGLEFLIYFQGNSAPDKSGLPSDRFSAERTGGSVSTLTIQRTQQEDSAVYLCASSPPGYYGYTFGSGTRLTVV.

This clonotype was counted a few times. J is TRBJ2-7 and V is TRBV28; D is unclear. The V end lost 4 bases, the J end lost 4 bases, and 14 bases lay between the germline ends. The CDR3 is 14 amino acids. CDR1 is MDHEN and CDR2 is SYDVKM in the germline V gene. CDR3: CASSSLGNRYEQYF. CDR3 DNA sequence: TGTGCCAGCAGTTCTTTGGGAAATCGGTACGAGCAGTACTTC.

The rearrangement uses TRBV15 and TRBJ2-3; D uncertain. CDR1 is LNHNV and CDR2 is YYDKDF in the germline V gene (reference sequence). Trimming took off 0 bases at V and 1 base at J, with 8 bases between the two ends. CDR3 size: 15 residues. CDR3 protein: CATSRDGGGTDTQYF. The CDR3 DNA reads TGTGCCACCAGCAGAGATGGTGGGGGCACAGATACGCAGTATTTT.

In its sample, this clonotype was seen a few times. This rearrangement joins TRBV12-3 or TRBV12-4 to TRBJ2-5; D gene unclear. CDR3 size: 14 residues. The ends were cut back, 3 bases at V and 0 bases at J, with 8 bases in the middle. The CDR3 loop reads CASSFKLNQETQYF. The CDR3 DNA is TGTGCCAGCAGTTTTAAGTTGAACCAAGAGACCCAGTACTTC.

CDR3 DNA: TGCAGTGCTAGGACAACTTCAGGGGATACGCAGTATTTT. Translation: CSARTTSGDTQYF. This sequence joins TRBV20-1 and TRBJ2-3; tentatively, D is TRBD1 (5 bases). CDR1 is DFQATT and CDR2 is SNEGSKA in the germline V gene (reference sequence). The CDR3 sequence is 13 residues long. V was clipped by 3 bases and J by 6 bases, with 13 bases between them.

Only a few counts were recorded for this clonotype. The chain has TRBV20-1 and TRBJ2-2; 7 positions agree with TRBD1. This CDR3 contains 14 residues. The germline V gene encodes CDR1 DFQATT and CDR2 SNEGSKA (reference sequence). The V gene end was trimmed by 6 bases and the J gene end by 4 bases; junction bases not matched to a gene: 8. Here the CDR3 reads CSAKQGTGTGELFF. The CDR3 bases are TGCAGTGCAAAACAGGGGACGGGCACCGGGGAGCTGTTTTTT.

The chain recombines TRBV24-1 with TRBJ2-5; D may be TRBD2 (5 bases). Per the germline V gene, CDR1 is KGHDR and CDR2 is SFDVKD. The CDR3 extends over 16 amino acids. With 3 bases removed from V and 5 bases from J, the gap between germline ends came to 18 bases. CDR3 amino acids: CATSDPREGPGETQYF. The CDR3 region has the DNA TGTGCCACCAGTGATCCCCGAGAGGGCCCCGGGGAGACCCAGTACTTC.

This rearrangement joins TRBV15 to TRBJ2-1; TRBD2 matches at 8 bases. J lost 4 bases, V lost 4 bases, and 3 bases had no gene match. Germline V gene data show CDR1 as LNHNV and CDR2 as YYDKDF (reference sequence). The CDR3 is 14 residues long. The CDR3 DNA reads TGTGCCACCAGCACGGGACTAGTTTACAATGAGCAGTTCTTC. Translation: CATSTGLVYNEQFF.

This chain joins TRBV6-1 and TRBJ1-5, with TRBD1 matching 7 bases. Germline values: CDR1 MNHNS, CDR2 SASEGT. CDR3 length equals 16 residues. The V gene end was trimmed by 1 base and the J gene end by 3 bases; junction bases not matched to a gene: 6. The CDR3 loop is CASSEVYGQANQPQHF. For the CDR3, the DNA is TGTGCCAGCAGTGAAGTCTATGGACAGGCCAATCAGCCCCAGCATTTT.

J is TRBJ1-6 and V is TRBV30; tentatively, D is TRBD1 (6 bases). V lost 5 bases, J lost 3 bases, and 14 bases lay in between. This CDR3 has 15 amino acids. CDR1 and CDR2 (germline): GTSNPN, SVGIG (reference sequence). CDR3 DNA sequence: TGTGCCTGGCACCCGGGACAAGTCTATAATTCACCCCTCCACTTT. Translation gives CAWHPGQVYNSPLHF. Using reference TRBV30 and TRBJ1-6 for the parts outside the CDR3, the full variable domain is SQTIHQWPATLVQPVGSPLSLECTVEGTSNPNLYWYRQAAGRGLQLLFYSVGIGQISSEVPQNLSASRPQDRQFILSSKKLLLSDSGFYLCAWHPGQVYNSPLHFGNGTRLTVT.

The V gene is TRBV6-5, the J gene TRBJ1-4; D gene unclear. Trimming pared 3 bases from V and 4 bases from J, leaving 9 bases between. CDR3 length equals 14 residues. The germline V gene has CDR1 MNHEY and CDR2 SVGAGI. CDR3 region: CASSYGRSNEKLFF. In DNA form, the CDR3 reads TGTGCCAGCAGTTATGGACGGAGTAATGAAAAACTGTTTTTT.

Comment on this clonotype: Just one base apart from a much larger clone, this may be a read error. The chain carries TRBV5-8 and TRBJ2-1; D is unresolved. Germline V gives CDR1 SGHTS, CDR2 YDEGEE. This CDR3 has 12 amino acids. Trimming removed 1 base from V and 8 bases from J, with 7 bases in between. The CDR3 protein is CASSLSWDEQFF. CDR3 in DNA: TGTGCCAGCAGCTTGAGTTGGGATGAGCAGTTCTTC.

The chain couples TRBV7-8 to TRBJ2-5; 7 nucleotides align to TRBD1. CDR3 length: 13 amino acids. Germline CDR1 SGHVS, CDR2 FQNEAQ. The ends lost 5 bases at V and 4 bases at J; junction bases unmatched: 4. CDR3 protein: CASSLPGGETQYF. CDR3 sequence (DNA): TGTGCCAGCAGCCTGCCAGGGGGAGAGACCCAGTACTTC.

This clonotype was counted only a few times. V and J are TRBV10-3 and TRBJ1-5, with D possibly TRBD1 on 5 matching bases. Germline V gene sequence: CDR1 ENHRY, CDR2 SYGVKD. This CDR3 contains 14 residues. V lost 5 bases to trimming and J lost 5 bases, with 13 bases between them. The CDR3 is CAISQGGGDQPQHF. As DNA, the CDR3 is TGTGCCATCAGTCAGGGCGGTGGCGATCAGCCCCAGCATTTT.

The chain couples TRBV7-2 to TRBJ2-1; 8 nucleotides align to TRBD1. Germline loops: CDR1 SGHTA, CDR2 FQGNSA. The junction had 6 bases not matched to a gene; V was cut back by 6 bases and J by 8 bases. This CDR3 is built from 13 residues. The CDR3 sequence is CASRAAGGDEQFF. The CDR3 DNA follows: TGTGCCAGCAGGGCGGCAGGGGGCGATGAGCAGTTCTTC.

This clonotype occurred a few times. The rearrangement joins TRBV25-1 to TRBJ1-2; a weak D match, TRBD1 (5 bases). Trimming took 1 base from V and 13 from J, leaving 10 bases between them. CDR1 is MGHDK and CDR2 is SYGVNS in the germline V gene. The CDR3 runs to 11 residues. CDR3 sequence (DNA): TGTGCCAGCAGTGAATTAGGGGTCTCCACCTTC. It yields the protein CASSELGVSTF.

The table lists this clonotype with a few counts. This chain uses TRBV2 with TRBJ2-1, with 7 bases aligning to TRBD2. Trimming took 5 bases from V and 0 from J; bases not matched to a gene: 4. Germline V gene data show CDR1 as SNHLY and CDR2 as FYNNEI. The CDR3 totals 15 residues. The CDR3 bases are TGTGCCAGCAGTACTGGGACTACCTCCTACAATGAGCAGTTCTTC. Protein: CASSTGTTSYNEQFF.

The chain carries TRBV29-1 and TRBJ2-3; tentatively, D is TRBD1 or TRBD2 (5 bases each). Germline V gives CDR1 SQVTM, CDR2 ANQGSEA. The CDR3 is 13 amino acids. Trimming removed 5 bases from V and 9 bases from J, with 18 bases in between. CDR3 DNA sequence: TGCAGCGTTAAACTCGACCGGGACCGGACGCAGTATTTT. Protein: CSVKLDRDRTQYF.

The chain carries TRBV7-6 and TRBJ2-1; D is unclear. Trimming stripped 1 base from V and 8 bases from J, with 6 bases between. The CDR3 has 12 residues. From germline, CDR1 is SGHVS and CDR2 FNYEAQ. CDR3 residues: CASSLGADEQFF. The CDR3 bases are TGTGCCAGCAGCTTAGGGGCGGATGAGCAGTTCTTC. The variable domain in full, completed from reference TRBV7-6 and TRBJ2-1, reads GAGVSQSPRYKVTKRGQDVALRCDPISGHVSLYWYRQALGQGPEFLTYFNYEAQQDKSGLPNDRFSAERPEGSISTLTIQRTEQRDSAMYRCASSLGADEQFFGPGTRLTVL.

The V gene is TRBV20-1, the J gene TRBJ1-2, with 9 bases that match TRBD1. Germline CDR1 reads DFQATT; CDR2 reads SNEGSKA (reference sequence). The V gene end was trimmed by 6 bases and the J gene end by 7 bases; junction bases not matched to a gene: 6. CDR3 length equals 12 residues. The CDR3 DNA reads TGCAGTGCATCAACAGGGGGCTCTGGCTACACCTTC. Protein sequence: CSASTGGSGYTF.

This clonotype was recorded at least ten times. This chain uses TRBV12-3 or TRBV12-4 with TRBJ2-1; D ambiguous. The CDR3 is made up of 13 amino acids. Deletions cut 1 base from V and 5 bases from J, with 6 bases between. The CDR3 sequence: CASSLGRNNEQFF. The CDR3 DNA follows: TGTGCCAGCAGTTTAGGGAGAAACAATGAGCAGTTCTTC.

This clonotype was recorded at least ten times. The rearrangement links TRBV5-4 to TRBJ2-1, with 8 bases lining up with TRBD1. This CDR3 spans 12 amino acids. From germline, CDR1 is SGHNT and CDR2 YYREEE (reference sequence). Losses at the gene ends were 3 bases for V and 7 bases for J; bases not matched to a gene: 0. CDR3 amino acids: CASSWTGNEQFF. In nucleotides, the CDR3 is TGTGCCAGCAGCTGGACAGGGAATGAGCAGTTCTTC. The variable domain in full, completed from reference TRBV5-4 and TRBJ2-1, reads ETGVTQSPTHLIKTRGQQVTLRCSSQSGHNTVSWYQQALGQGPQFIFQYYREEENGRGNFPPRFSGLQFPNYSSELNVNALELDDSALYLCASSWTGNEQFFGPGTRLTVL.

This chain links TRBV12-3 or TRBV12-4 with TRBJ1-5; D possibly corresponds to TRBD1 (5 bases). The CDR3 consists of 14 residues. Trimming cost V 3 bases and J 3 bases, with 9 bases left between them. CDR3 amino acids: CASSFGAFNQPQHF. The CDR3 DNA reads as TGTGCCAGCAGTTTCGGGGCATTCAATCAGCCCCAGCATTTT.

The chain combines TRBV28 with TRBJ2-1; TRBD1 aligns across 8 bases. The CDR3 spans 18 residues. The J segment lost 6 bases and the V segment lost 3 bases, leaving 16 bases of the junction unmatched. CDR1 and CDR2 from the germline V gene are MDHEN and SYDVKM. This CDR3 is CASSFFQGARKTSNEQFF. In nucleotides, the CDR3 is TGTGCCAGCAGTTTTTTCCAGGGGGCAAGGAAGACCAGCAATGAGCAGTTCTTC.

This clonotype was observed a handful of times. The rearrangement links TRBV20-1 to TRBJ1-5; D is uncertain. Deletions cut 0 bases from V and 7 bases from J, with 16 bases between. The CDR3 sequence is 15 residues long. Germline V CDR1 and CDR2: DFQATT, SNEGSKA (reference sequence). The CDR3 region is CSARDSGRTRQPQHF. CDR3 sequence (DNA): TGCAGTGCTAGAGATTCCGGACGGACCCGACAGCCCCAGCATTTT.

This clonotype was detected only a few times. V and J are TRBV12-3 or TRBV12-4 and TRBJ1-1; weak D call: TRBD1 (6 bases). Deletions cut 3 bases from V and 1 base from J, with 12 bases between. The CDR3 is 15 amino acids. For the CDR3, the DNA is TGTGCCAGCAGTTTTATTACAGGGAAGAACACTGAAGCTTTCTTT. It specifies CASSFITGKNTEAFF.